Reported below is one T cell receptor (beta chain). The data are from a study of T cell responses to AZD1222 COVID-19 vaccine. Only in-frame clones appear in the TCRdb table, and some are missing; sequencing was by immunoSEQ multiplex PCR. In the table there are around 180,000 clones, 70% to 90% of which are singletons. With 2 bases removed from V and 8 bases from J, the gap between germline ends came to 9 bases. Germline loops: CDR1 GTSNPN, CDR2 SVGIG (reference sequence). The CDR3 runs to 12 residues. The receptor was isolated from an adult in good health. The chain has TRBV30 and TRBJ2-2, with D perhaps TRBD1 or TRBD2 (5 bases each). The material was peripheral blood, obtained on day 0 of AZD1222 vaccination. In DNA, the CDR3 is TGTGCCTGGAGTAGAGGGGCGGGGGAGCTGTTTTTT. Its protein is CAWSRGAGELFF.